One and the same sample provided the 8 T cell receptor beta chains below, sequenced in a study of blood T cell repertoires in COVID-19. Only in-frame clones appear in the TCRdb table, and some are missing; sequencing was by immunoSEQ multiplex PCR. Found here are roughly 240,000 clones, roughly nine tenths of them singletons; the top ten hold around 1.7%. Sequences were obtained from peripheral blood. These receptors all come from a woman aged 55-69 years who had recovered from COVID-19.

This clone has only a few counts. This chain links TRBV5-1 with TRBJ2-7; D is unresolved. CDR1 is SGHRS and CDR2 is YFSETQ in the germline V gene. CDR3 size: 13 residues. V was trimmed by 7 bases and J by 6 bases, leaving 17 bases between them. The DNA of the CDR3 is TGCGCCAGCCGCCCAGGTCAAGTTCCCGAGCAGTACTTC. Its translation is CASRPGQVPEQYF.

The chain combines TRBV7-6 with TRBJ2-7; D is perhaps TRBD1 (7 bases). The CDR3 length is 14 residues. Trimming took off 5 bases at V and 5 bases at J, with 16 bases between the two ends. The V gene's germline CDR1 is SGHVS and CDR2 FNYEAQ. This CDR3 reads CASSLRQGLDEQYF. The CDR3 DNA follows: TGTGCCAGCAGCCTCAGACAGGGACTCGACGAGCAGTACTTC.

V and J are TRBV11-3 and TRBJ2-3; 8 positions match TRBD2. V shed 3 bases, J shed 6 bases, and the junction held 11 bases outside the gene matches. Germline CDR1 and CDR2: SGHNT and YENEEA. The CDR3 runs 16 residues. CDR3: CASSFSHGGAVDTQYF. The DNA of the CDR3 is TGTGCCAGCAGCTTTAGTCACGGGGGGGCGGTGGATACGCAGTATTTT.

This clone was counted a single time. The CDR3 sequence: CASSYPPGQRINSPLHF. Written as DNA, the CDR3 is TGTGCCAGCAGTTATCCTCCGGGACAGAGAATTAATTCACCCCTCCACTTT. V and J are TRBV27 and TRBJ1-6; TRBD1 matches at 7 bases. The germline gives CDR1 MNHEY, CDR2 SMNVEV (reference sequence). This CDR3 spans 17 amino acids. V shed 4 bases, J shed 6 bases, and the junction held 12 bases outside the gene matches.

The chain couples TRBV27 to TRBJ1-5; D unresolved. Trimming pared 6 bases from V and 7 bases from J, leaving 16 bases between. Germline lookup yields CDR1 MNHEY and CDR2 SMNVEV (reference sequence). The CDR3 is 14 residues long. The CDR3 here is CASSWREAGQPQHF. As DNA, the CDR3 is TGTGCCAGCAGCTGGAGGGAAGCGGGCCAGCCCCAGCATTTT.

CDR3 DNA: TGCGCCAGCAGCTTGGCCGGGACAGGCTCGCCCCTGAACACTGAAGCTTTCTTT. Its protein product is CASSLAGTGSPLNTEAFF. The rearrangement joins TRBV5-1 to TRBJ1-1, with 8 bases matching TRBD1. Germline loops: CDR1 SGHRS, CDR2 YFSETQ. V shed 0 bases and J 0 bases; nucleotides not matched to a gene: 10. The length of the CDR3 is 18 residues. Complete variable domain (other parts from reference TRBV5-1 and TRBJ1-1): KAGVTQTPRYLIKTRGQQVTLSCSPISGHRSVSWYQQTPGQGLQFLFEYFSETQRNKGNFPGRFSGRQFSNSRSEMNVSTLELGDSALYLCASSLAGTGSPLNTEAFFGQGTRLTVV.

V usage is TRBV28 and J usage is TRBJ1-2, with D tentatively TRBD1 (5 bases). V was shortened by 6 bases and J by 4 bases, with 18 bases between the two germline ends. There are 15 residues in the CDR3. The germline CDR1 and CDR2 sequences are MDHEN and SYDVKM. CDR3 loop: CASRYQGRQIYGYTF. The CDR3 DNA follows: TGTGCCAGCAGGTATCAGGGTAGGCAGATCTATGGCTACACCTTC.

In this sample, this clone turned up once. The CDR3 loop is CASSPGTGRETQYF. CDR3 DNA sequence: TGTGCCAGCAGCCCAGGGACAGGGCGGGAGACCCAGTACTTC. The chain recombines TRBV14 with TRBJ2-5; 9 positions agree with TRBD1. CDR3 length: 14 residues. J lost 5 bases, V lost 4 bases, and 5 bases had no gene match. Germline lookup yields CDR1 SGHDN and CDR2 FVKESK.